These T cell receptor beta chains were read from a single sample in a study of T cells in localized non-small cell lung cancer. The table came from immunoSEQ multiplex PCR; TCRdb's copy has only in-frame clones and leaves some out. The table lists about 40,000 clones, more than 75% of them singletons, with 3.5% to 4% in the top ten. The specimen was peripheral blood, collected before any cancer treatment. These TCRs come from a man aged 18-55 years with stage I lung adenocarcinoma. CDR3s include the opening cysteine and the closing phenylalanine or tryptophan. The D gene is left open where the match is weak. A row's size may be missing; if present it is once, few, many or a size class.

>.|TRBV6-5|.|TRBJ1-5
TGTGCCAGCAGTCCACGAATGGGACATCAGCCCCAGCATTTT
CASSPRMGHQPQHF
>.|TRBV18|.|TRBJ1-1
TGTGCCAGCTCACAGGGTTTGAACACTGAAGCTTTCTTT
CASSQGLNTEAFF
>TRBD2|TRBV10-3|.|TRBJ2-1
TGTGCCATCAGTGAGTCGCGGGAGGGCTCCTACAATGAGCAGTTCTTC
CAISESREGSYNEQFF
>.|TRBV19|.|TRBJ1-5
TGTGCCAGTAGTATAATAGGGCGCGGGGTAAATCAGCCCCAGCATTTT
CASSIIGRGVNQPQHF
>TRBD1|TRBV7-8|.|TRBJ2-7
TGTGCCAGCAGCTTAGCTGGGGGAACAGGGGGATACGAGCAGTACTTC
CASSLAGGTGGYEQYF
>.|TRBV28|.|TRBJ2-7
TGTGCCAGCAGTCCCTGGGGCAGAGCCTACGAGCAGTACTTC
CASSPWGRAYEQYF
>TRBD1|TRBV7-3|.|TRBJ2-1
TGTGCCAGCAGCTTTACAGGGGGCCGTTACAATGAGCAGTTCTTC
CASSFTGGRYNEQFF
>TRBD2|TRBV7-3|.|TRBJ2-1
TGTGCCAGCAGCCCCGAGGGCGGGGGGACGCACAATGAGCAGTTCTTC
CASSPEGGGTHNEQFF
>TRBD2|TRBV9|few|TRBJ2-7
TGTGCCAGCAGCGTAGCTGCGGGGGGGAAGCAGTACTTC
CASSVAAGGKQYF
>.|TRBV5-1|.|TRBJ1-4
TGCGCCAGCAGCGGCGAACAGGGTCGGACTCGTTCTAATGAAAAACTGTTTTTT
CASSGEQGRTRSNEKLFF
>.|TRBV9|.|TRBJ2-3
TGTGCCAGCAGCTCCAGGGAAGGAGGCGGCACAGATACGCAGTATTTT
CASSSREGGGTDTQYF
>TRBD2|TRBV7-2|.|TRBJ2-1
TGTGCCAGCAGCTTAACCCGGACTAGCGGGGTGTACAATGAGCAGTTCTTC
CASSLTRTSGVYNEQFF
>.|TRBV19|.|TRBJ2-5
TGTGCCAGTAGTGAGGACAGAAAAGAGACCCAGTACTTC
CASSEDRKETQYF
>.|TRBV21-1|.|TRBJ1-2
TGTGCCAGCAGCAATAAGGTAGGGAGCTACGGCTACACCTTC
CASSNKVGSYGYTF
>TRBD1|TRBV2|once|TRBJ1-2
TGTGCCAGCAGTCGGACAGGGGAGAACTATGGCTACACCTTC
CASSRTGENYGYTF
>.|TRBV4-2|.|TRBJ1-1
TGTGCCAGCAGCCTCTTGACGGGGGGGCCGGCTGGGACTGAAGCTTTCTTT
CASSLLTGGPAGTEAFF
>.|TRBV6-1|.|TRBJ1-4
TGTGCCAGCAGCTGGGGGGCGCGGGAAAAACTGTTTTTT
CASSWGAREKLFF
>TRBD1|TRBV6-5|.|TRBJ2-5
TGTGCCAGCAGTTACGGGACAGGGTACCTCCAAGAGACCCAGTACTTC
CASSYGTGYLQETQYF
>.|TRBV11-2|.|TRBJ1-3
TGTGCCAGCAGCTTCCCGACAGGAAACACCATATATTTT
CASSFPTGNTIYF
>.|TRBV6-5|few|TRBJ1-1
TGTGCCAGCAGTTACAGCATGAACACTGAAGCTTTCTTT
CASSYSMNTEAFF
>.|TRBV6-1|.|TRBJ1-2
TGTGCCAGCAGTGAAACGGGCAGCCACCTTAATGGCTACACCTTC
CASSETGSHLNGYTF
>.|TRBV5-1|.|TRBJ1-3
TGCGCCAGCAGCTGGGGGACGCAGGGTAGCTCTGGAAACACCATATATTTT
CASSWGTQGSSGNTIYF
>TRBD1|TRBV5-1|.|TRBJ2-5
TGCGCCAGCAGCTGGACAGGGGGGACCCAAGAGACCCAGTACTTC
CASSWTGGTQETQYF
>TRBD1|TRBV5-1|.|TRBJ1-1
TGCGCCAGCAGCTTTGGGACAGGCGTGGGTGAAGCTTTCTTT
CASSFGTGVGEAFF
>TRBD1|TRBV27|.|TRBJ1-2
TGTGCCAGCAGTTACGGCAGGGGACAGCCCTCGATCTATGGCTACACCTTC
CASSYGRGQPSIYGYTF
>.|TRBV5-6|.|TRBJ2-2
TGTGCCAGCAGCTTGTGGATCGGGACCGGGGAGCTGTTTTTT
CASSLWIGTGELFF
>.|TRBV30|.|TRBJ2-7
TGTGCCTGGTCTTGGTCGGGCGGCTCCTACGAGCAGTACTTC
CAWSWSGGSYEQYF
>.|TRBV6-5|.|TRBJ1-2
TGTGCCAGCAGACCGGGAGGGTTCTATGGCTACACCTTC
CASRPGGFYGYTF
>.|TRBV7-2|few|TRBJ2-6
TGTGCCAGCAGCCCACAGGGTGGTGGGGCCAACGTCCTGACTTTC
CASSPQGGGANVLTF
>.|TRBV19|.|TRBJ2-3
TGTGCCAGTAAAGAGGGCACAGATACGCAGTATTTT
CASKEGTDTQYF
>.|TRBV6-1|.|TRBJ2-3
TGTGCCAGCAGTGAAGCTGCGGGCCCGTTCACAGATACGCAGTATTTT
CASSEAAGPFTDTQYF
>.|TRBV2|.|TRBJ2-5
TGTGCCAGCGAGATAACAGGGCCCGGGGAGACCCAGTACTTC
CASEITGPGETQYF